A single sample is the source of the 23 T cell receptor beta chains below, sequenced in a study of vaccination and CD4 T cells after COVID-19. Their cognate antigens are unknown. Treatment meaning: roughly 10-day PBMC culture with coronavirus spike peptide pools or control peptides (ViraFEST assay). The Oncomine TCR Beta short-read assay sequenced DNA from cultured CD4+ T cells. Via MiXCR, TCRdb re-called the PCR reads, giving one row per CDR3 protein. The table lists about 16,000 distinct CDR3 sequences, 40% to 60% of them singletons. The sample was cultured CD4+ T cells from blood, taken after SARS-CoV-2 vaccination. These receptors were collected from a human donor with COVID-19.

This chain connects TRBV28 to TRBJ2-2, with 8 bases matching TRBD2. Trimming cost V 6 bases and J 0 bases; bases outside gene matches: 9. This CDR3 region has 17 residues. Germline V gene data show CDR1 as MDHEN and CDR2 as SYDVKM. CDR3 nucleotides: TGTGCCAGCAGCCTACGAGCGGGGGCGGCGAACACCGGGGAGCTGTTTTTT. It is translated as CASSLRAGAANTGELFF.

The chain couples TRBV7-2 to TRBJ1-6; D gene uncertain. The V end lost 0 bases, the J end lost 0 bases, and 15 bases lay between the germline ends. Germline V gives CDR1 SGHTA, CDR2 FQGNSA. The CDR3 sequence is 19 residues long. CDR3 sequence (DNA): TGTGCCAGCAGCTTAGCGTGGCAGGAGACTAGCTCCTATAATTCACCCCTCCACTTT. It encodes CASSLAWQETSSYNSPLHF.

This chain connects TRBV12-3 or TRBV12-4 to TRBJ2-3; TRBD2 matches 11 bases. The CDR3 is made up of 15 amino acids. The trim removed 6 bases at V and 4 bases at J, leaving 6 bases unmatched. In DNA form, the CDR3 reads TGTGCCAGCAGGCTTAGCGGGGGGGGTCCAGATACGCAGTATTTT. Encoded protein: CASRLSGGGPDTQYF.

The chain has TRBV7-2 and TRBJ1-6; D may be TRBD1 (6 bases). The CDR3 is 12 amino acids. With 5 bases removed from V and 8 bases from J, the gap between germline ends came to 7 bases. Per germline, CDR1 SGHTA and CDR2 FQGNSA. The CDR3 nucleotides are TGTGCCAGCAGCCGGACAGATTCACCCCTCCACTTT. Protein product: CASSRTDSPLHF. The full variable domain, completed using reference TRBV7-2 and TRBJ1-6, is GAGVSQSPSNKVTEKGKDVELRCDPISGHTALYWYRQSLGQGLEFLIYFQGNSAPDKSGLPSDRFSAERTGGSVSTLTIQRTQQEDSAVYLCASSRTDSPLHFGNGTRLTVT.

This chain uses TRBV28 with TRBJ1-3; 9 bases are shared with TRBD1. The germline CDR1 and CDR2 sequences are MDHEN and SYDVKM. After removal of 8 bases from V and 6 bases from J, the junction contained 2 bases not matched to a gene. CDR3 size: 12 residues. CDR3 sequence reads: CASGTGKNTIYF. The CDR3, as DNA: TGTGCCAGCGGGACAGGGAAAAACACCATATATTTT. The full variable domain, rest sourced from reference TRBV28 and TRBJ1-3, is DVKVTQSSRYLVKRTGEKVFLECVQDMDHENMFWYRQDPGLGLRLIYFSYDVKMKEKGDIPEGYSVSREKKERFSLILESASTNQTSMYLCASGTGKNTIYFGEGSWLTVV.

The V gene is TRBV7-2, the J gene TRBJ1-4, with 7 bases lining up with TRBD1. The CDR3 has 14 residues. The V gene's germline CDR1 is SGHTA and CDR2 FQGNSA. V dropped 5 bases and J dropped 7; count of bases not matched to a gene: 7. In DNA, the CDR3 is TGTGCCAGCAGCAGAGGGACAGACCCTGAAAAACTGTTTTTT. Translated: CASSRGTDPEKLFF. The full variable domain, in which reference TRBV7-2 and TRBJ1-4 provide the parts outside the CDR3, is GAGVSQSPSNKVTEKGKDVELRCDPISGHTALYWYRQSLGQGLEFLIYFQGNSAPDKSGLPSDRFSAERTGGSVSTLTIQRTQQEDSAVYLCASSRGTDPEKLFFGSGTQLSVL.

This clonotype was seen a handful of times. The chain carries TRBV19 and TRBJ2-3; 7 nucleotides align to TRBD2. V shed 3 bases and J 3 bases; nucleotides not matched to a gene: 6. Germline loops: CDR1 LNHDA, CDR2 SQIVND (reference sequence). The CDR3 runs to 15 residues. The CDR3 loop is CASSIPAGRTDTQYF. For the CDR3, the DNA is TGTGCCAGTAGTATCCCAGCGGGGCGTACAGATACGCAGTATTTT.

The CDR3 loop reads CSAILGAYNEQFF. DNA for the CDR3: TGCAGTGCTATTCTTGGGGCGTACAATGAGCAGTTCTTC. The chain employs TRBV20-1 and TRBJ2-1; possibly TRBD1 for D (5 bases). Germline CDR1 reads DFQATT; CDR2 reads SNEGSKA (reference sequence). V was clipped by 4 bases and J by 4 bases, with 11 bases between them. This CDR3 is built from 13 residues.

There are a few counts of this clonotype. This sequence joins TRBV6-1 and TRBJ2-4, with 7 nucleotides matching TRBD2. This CDR3 spans 13 amino acids. Trimming at V came to 5 bases and at J to 5 bases, leaving 3 bases not matched to a gene. Germline CDR1 is MNHNS and CDR2 is SASEGT. The CDR3 loop reads CASSRGGENIQYF. CDR3 sequence (DNA): TGTGCCAGCAGTCGGGGAGGGGAAAACATTCAGTACTTC.

V is TRBV5-1 and J is TRBJ2-2; 8 bases are a match to TRBD1. V shed 3 bases and J 5 bases; nucleotides not matched to a gene: 6. Germline CDR1 reads SGHRS; CDR2 reads YFSETQ. This CDR3 region has 15 residues. This chain's CDR3 is CASSSQGAETGELFF. The CDR3 coding sequence is TGCGCCAGCAGCTCCCAGGGGGCTGAGACCGGGGAGCTGTTTTTT.

The chain is built from TRBV5-1 and TRBJ2-1; D tentatively fits TRBD1 or TRBD2 (5 bases each). Trimming pared 4 bases from V and 1 base from J, leaving 15 bases between. There are 16 residues in the CDR3. Germline-derived CDR1 and CDR2 are SGHRS and YFSETQ. This CDR3 is CASSLHEGQSYNEQFF. The CDR3 DNA reads as TGCGCCAGCAGCCTCCATGAGGGGCAGTCCTACAATGAGCAGTTCTTC.

This clonotype was seen once. The chain uses TRBV27 and TRBJ2-3; possibly TRBD1 for D (5 bases). Germline V gene lookup returns CDR1 MNHEY and CDR2 SMNVEV (reference sequence). This CDR3 comprises 14 residues. The V and J ends lost 8 bases and 2 bases respectively, with 14 bases between them. The CDR3 reads CASGYRQYTDTQYF. The DNA for the CDR3 is TGTGCCAGCGGGTACCGACAGTACACAGATACGCAGTATTTT.

The V call is TRBV6-2 or TRBV6-3, the J call TRBJ1-1; the D is unclear. V lost 0 bases, J lost 1 base, and 12 bases lay in between. Per the germline V gene, CDR1 is MNHEY and CDR2 is SVGEGT. There are 16 residues in the CDR3. CDR3 sequence: CASSYSEVAPNTEAFF. The CDR3 DNA reads as TGTGCCAGCAGTTACTCGGAGGTAGCGCCGAACACTGAAGCTTTCTTT.

This rearrangement joins TRBV21-1 to TRBJ2-7. TRBV21-1 is recorded as a pseudogene. The CDR3 runs 14 residues. CDR3 sequence: CASSKEGLDYEQYF. The CDR3 coding sequence is TGTGCCAGCAGCAAAGAAGGGTTGGACTACGAGCAGTACTTC.

This clonotype was detected only a few times. The genes are TRBV20-1 and TRBJ1-2; D perhaps matches TRBD1 (5 bases). Trimming shortened V by 6 bases and J by 8 bases, and 16 bases separated the two germline ends. Germline V gene lookup returns CDR1 DFQATT and CDR2 SNEGSKA (reference sequence). This CDR3 is 12 amino acids long. The CDR3 reads CSAQRGPQGYTF. In DNA form, the CDR3 reads TGCAGTGCCCAGAGGGGCCCTCAGGGCTACACCTTC.

Only a few counts were recorded for this clonotype. The chain couples TRBV7-2 to TRBJ1-2; D is unclear. CDR1 and CDR2 (germline): SGHTA, FQGNSA. CDR3 length equals 15 residues. Trimming took 2 bases from V and 0 from J, leaving 10 bases between them. The CDR3 bases are TGTGCCAGCAGCTTAAACTCTGGGACTAACTATGGCTACACCTTC. It is translated as CASSLNSGTNYGYTF.

The chain has TRBV20-1 and TRBJ1-1; a weak D match, TRBD1 (6 bases). CDR1 and CDR2 (germline): DFQATT, SNEGSKA (reference sequence). CDR3 size: 15 residues. V was pared by 1 base and J by 0 bases, with 12 bases between. The CDR3: CSARVQGSMNTEAFF. DNA for the CDR3: TGCAGTGCTAGAGTACAGGGATCGATGAACACTGAAGCTTTCTTT.

This chain joins TRBV7-9 and TRBJ1-5; perhaps TRBD1 as D (6 bases). The CDR3 consists of 17 residues. CDR1 and CDR2 (germline): SEHNR, FQNEAQ (reference sequence). The germline V and J ends were trimmed by 4 bases and 3 bases, with 19 bases remaining between them. The CDR3: CASSSLTGKWNNQPQHF. CDR3 nucleotides: TGTGCCAGCAGCTCCCTTACAGGGAAATGGAACAATCAGCCCCAGCATTTT.

Only a few counts were recorded for this clonotype. The chain recombines TRBV5-4 with TRBJ1-6; 9 bases line up with TRBD1. There are 15 residues in the CDR3. After removal of 2 bases from V and 6 bases from J, the junction contained 3 bases not matched to a gene. CDR1 and CDR2 (germline): SGHNT, YYREEE (reference sequence). The CDR3: CASSFRDRVNSPLHF. The CDR3 coding sequence is TGTGCCAGCAGCTTCCGGGACAGGGTTAATTCACCCCTCCACTTT.

The chain has TRBV27 and TRBJ1-5; D call uncertain. Trimming removed 6 bases from V and 3 bases from J, with 9 bases in between. The CDR3 sequence is 13 residues long. CDR1 and CDR2 (germline): MNHEY, SMNVEV (reference sequence). Written as DNA, the CDR3 is TGTGCCAGCAGGGGGAGCTTCAATCAGCCCCAGCATTTT. Protein product: CASRGSFNQPQHF.

The sample holds a few counts of this clonotype. The rearrangement links TRBV7-2 to TRBJ2-3; unclear D gene. Per germline, CDR1 SGHTA and CDR2 FQGNSA. Trimming took off 2 bases at V and 1 base at J, with 10 bases between the two ends. The CDR3 is 15 residues long. CDR3 DNA: TGTGCCAGCAGCTTACTCACGGGCCGCACAGATACGCAGTATTTT. Its protein product is CASSLLTGRTDTQYF.

The V and J genes are TRBV6-5 and TRBJ1-5; TRBD1 agrees at 10 bases. The CDR3 extends over 15 amino acids. Germline-derived CDR1 and CDR2 are MNHEY and SVGAGI. The trim removed 4 bases at V and 2 bases at J, leaving 2 bases unmatched. This CDR3 is CASSSGTGGNQPQHF. DNA of the CDR3: TGTGCCAGCAGTTCCGGGACAGGGGGCAATCAGCCCCAGCATTTT.

This clonotype has a handful of counts. The chain links TRBV4-2 to TRBJ1-2; D is undetermined. The CDR3 is 15 residues long. Trimming pared 0 bases from V and 3 bases from J, leaving 11 bases between. CDR1 and CDR2 from the germline V gene are LGHNA and YNFKEQ. The CDR3 loop is CASSQDDRADYGYTF. CDR3 nucleotide sequence: TGTGCCAGCAGCCAAGATGACCGGGCGGACTATGGCTACACCTTC.